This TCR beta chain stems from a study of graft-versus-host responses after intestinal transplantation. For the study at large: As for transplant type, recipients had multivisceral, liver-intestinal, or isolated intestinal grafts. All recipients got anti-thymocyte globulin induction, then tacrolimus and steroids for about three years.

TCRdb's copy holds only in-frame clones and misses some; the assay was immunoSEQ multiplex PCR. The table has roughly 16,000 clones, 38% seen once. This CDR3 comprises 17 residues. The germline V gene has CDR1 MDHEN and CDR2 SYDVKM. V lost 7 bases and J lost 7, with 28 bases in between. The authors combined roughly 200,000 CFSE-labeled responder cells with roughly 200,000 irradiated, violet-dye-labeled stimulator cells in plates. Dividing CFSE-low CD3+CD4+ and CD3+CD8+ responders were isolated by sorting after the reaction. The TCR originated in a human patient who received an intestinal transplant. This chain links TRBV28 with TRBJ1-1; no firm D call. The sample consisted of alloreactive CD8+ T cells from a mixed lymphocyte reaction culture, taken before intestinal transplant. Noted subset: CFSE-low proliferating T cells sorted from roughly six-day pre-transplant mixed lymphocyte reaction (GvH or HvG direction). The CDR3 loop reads CASTVDGLSSSKREAFF. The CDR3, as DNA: TGTGCCAGCACCGTTGATGGTCTCTCTTCCTCGAAGCGTGAAGCTTTCTTT.